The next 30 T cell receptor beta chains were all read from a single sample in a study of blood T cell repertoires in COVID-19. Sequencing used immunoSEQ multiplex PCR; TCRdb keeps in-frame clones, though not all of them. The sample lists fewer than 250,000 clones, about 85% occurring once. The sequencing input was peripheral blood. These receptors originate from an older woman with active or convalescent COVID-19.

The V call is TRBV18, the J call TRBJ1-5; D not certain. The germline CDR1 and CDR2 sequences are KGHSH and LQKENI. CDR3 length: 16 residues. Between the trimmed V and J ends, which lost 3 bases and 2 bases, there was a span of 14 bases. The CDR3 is CASSPGRWYGNQPQHF. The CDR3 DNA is TGTGCCAGCTCACCTGGGCGTTGGTACGGCAATCAGCCCCAGCATTTT.

CDR3 region: CASSTSGTVNEKLFF. The CDR3 DNA sequence: TGTGCCAGTAGTACCTCCGGGACAGTTAATGAAAAACTGTTTTTT. The chain employs TRBV19 and TRBJ1-4, with 7 positions matching TRBD1. CDR1 LNHDA and CDR2 SQIVND come from the germline V gene (reference sequence). The V segment lost 4 bases and the J segment 4 bases; nucleotides outside the gene matches: 6. The CDR3 consists of 15 residues.

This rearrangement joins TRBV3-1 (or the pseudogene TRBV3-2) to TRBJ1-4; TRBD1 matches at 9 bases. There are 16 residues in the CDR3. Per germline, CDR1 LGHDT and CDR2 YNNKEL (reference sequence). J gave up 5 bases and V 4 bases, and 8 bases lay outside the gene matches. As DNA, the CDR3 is TGTGCCAGCAGCCCCCTTAGACAGGGGGGCAATGAAAAACTGTTTTTT. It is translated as CASSPLRQGGNEKLFF.

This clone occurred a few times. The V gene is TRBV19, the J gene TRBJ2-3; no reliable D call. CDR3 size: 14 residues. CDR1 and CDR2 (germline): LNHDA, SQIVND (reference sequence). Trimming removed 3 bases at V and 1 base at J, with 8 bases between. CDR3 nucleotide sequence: TGTGCCAGTAGTATCTTTCAGGGCACAGATACGCAGTATTTT. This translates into CASSIFQGTDTQYF.

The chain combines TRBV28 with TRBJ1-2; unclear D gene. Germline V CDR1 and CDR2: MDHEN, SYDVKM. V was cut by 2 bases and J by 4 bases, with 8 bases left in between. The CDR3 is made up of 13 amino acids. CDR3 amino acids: CASSLTTTYGYTF. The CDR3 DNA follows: TGTGCCAGCAGTTTAACGACAACCTATGGCTACACCTTC.

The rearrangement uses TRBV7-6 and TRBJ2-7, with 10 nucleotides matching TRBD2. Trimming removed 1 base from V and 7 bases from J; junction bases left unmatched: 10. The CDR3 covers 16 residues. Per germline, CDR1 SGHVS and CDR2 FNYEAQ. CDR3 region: CASSLVRASGRNEQYF. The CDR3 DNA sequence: TGTGCCAGCAGCTTAGTGCGGGCTAGCGGGAGAAATGAGCAGTACTTC.

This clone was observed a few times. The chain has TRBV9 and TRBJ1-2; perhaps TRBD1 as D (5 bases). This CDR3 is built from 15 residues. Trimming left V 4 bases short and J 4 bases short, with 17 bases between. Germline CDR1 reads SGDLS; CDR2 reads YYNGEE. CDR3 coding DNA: TGTGCCAGCAGCCTACGGGGAGGGACCACCTATGGCTACACCTTC. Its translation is CASSLRGGTTYGYTF.

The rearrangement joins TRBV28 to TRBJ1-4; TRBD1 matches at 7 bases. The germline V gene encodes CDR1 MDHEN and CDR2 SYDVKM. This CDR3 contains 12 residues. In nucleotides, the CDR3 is TGTGCTACGACAGGGATCGTTGGAAAACTGTTTTTT. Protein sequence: CATTGIVGKLFF.

CDR3 nucleotide sequence: TGTGCCAGCAGGGTGACTAGCGGAACCTACAATGAGCAGTTCTTC. Protein: CASRVTSGTYNEQFF. The chain joins TRBV2 to TRBJ2-1; 9 nucleotides match TRBD2. Germline CDR1 and CDR2: SNHLY and FYNNEI. This CDR3 is 15 amino acids long. Unmatched junction bases numbered 5, after V lost 6 bases and J lost 2 bases. Drawing the rest from reference TRBV2 and TRBJ2-1, the complete variable domain is EPEVTQTPSHQVTQMGQEVILRCVPISNHLYFYWYRQILGQKVEFLVSFYNNEISEKSEIFDDQFSVERPDGSNFTLKIRSTKLEDSAMYFCASRVTSGTYNEQFFGPGTRLTVL.

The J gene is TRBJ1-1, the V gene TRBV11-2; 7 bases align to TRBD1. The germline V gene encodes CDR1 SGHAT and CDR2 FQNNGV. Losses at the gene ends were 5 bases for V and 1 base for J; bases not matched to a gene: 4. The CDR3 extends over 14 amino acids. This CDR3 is CASSRQGKNTEAFF. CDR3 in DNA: TGTGCCAGCAGCCGACAGGGAAAGAACACTGAAGCTTTCTTT.

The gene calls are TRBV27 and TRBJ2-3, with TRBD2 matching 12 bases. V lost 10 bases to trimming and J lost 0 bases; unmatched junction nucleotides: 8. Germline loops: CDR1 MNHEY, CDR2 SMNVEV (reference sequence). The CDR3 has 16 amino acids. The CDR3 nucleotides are TGTGCCACTCAGACTAGCGGGGGAACAAGCACAGATACGCAGTATTTT. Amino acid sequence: CATQTSGGTSTDTQYF.

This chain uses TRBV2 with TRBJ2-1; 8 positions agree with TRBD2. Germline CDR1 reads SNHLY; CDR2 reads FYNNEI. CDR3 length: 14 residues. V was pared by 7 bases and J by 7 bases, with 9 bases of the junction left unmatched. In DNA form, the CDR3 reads TGTGCCAGCACGGAGCTCCGGGGGGGGAATGAGCAGTTCTTC. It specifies CASTELRGGNEQFF.

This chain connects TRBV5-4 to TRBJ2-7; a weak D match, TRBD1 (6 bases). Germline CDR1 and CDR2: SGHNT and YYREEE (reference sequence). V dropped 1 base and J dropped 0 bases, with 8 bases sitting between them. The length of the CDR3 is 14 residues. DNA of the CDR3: TGTGCCAGCAGCTTGACAGGGATCTCCTACGAGCAGTACTTC. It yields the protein CASSLTGISYEQYF.

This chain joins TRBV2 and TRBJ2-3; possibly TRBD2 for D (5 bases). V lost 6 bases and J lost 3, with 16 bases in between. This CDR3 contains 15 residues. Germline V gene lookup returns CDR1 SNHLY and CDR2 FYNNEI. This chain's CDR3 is CASSLRTQQTDTQYF. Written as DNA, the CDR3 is TGTGCCAGCAGCCTCAGGACTCAACAAACAGATACGCAGTATTTT. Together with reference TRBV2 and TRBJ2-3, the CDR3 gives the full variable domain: EPEVTQTPSHQVTQMGQEVILRCVPISNHLYFYWYRQILGQKVEFLVSFYNNEISEKSEIFDDQFSVERPDGSNFTLKIRSTKLEDSAMYFCASSLRTQQTDTQYFGPGTRLTVL.

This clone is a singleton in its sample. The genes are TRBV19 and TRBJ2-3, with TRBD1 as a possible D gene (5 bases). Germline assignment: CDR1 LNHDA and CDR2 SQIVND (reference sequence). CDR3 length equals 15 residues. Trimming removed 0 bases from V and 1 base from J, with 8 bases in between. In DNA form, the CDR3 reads TGTGCCAGTAGTATAGACAGGGATCGCACAGATACGCAGTATTTT. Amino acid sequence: CASSIDRDRTDTQYF.

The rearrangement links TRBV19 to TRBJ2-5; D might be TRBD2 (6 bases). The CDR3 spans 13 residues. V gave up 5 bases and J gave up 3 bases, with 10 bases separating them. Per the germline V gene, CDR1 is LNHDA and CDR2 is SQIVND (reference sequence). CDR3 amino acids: CASSLGGEETQYF. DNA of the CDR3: TGTGCCAGTAGTCTCGGCGGGGAAGAGACCCAGTACTTC.

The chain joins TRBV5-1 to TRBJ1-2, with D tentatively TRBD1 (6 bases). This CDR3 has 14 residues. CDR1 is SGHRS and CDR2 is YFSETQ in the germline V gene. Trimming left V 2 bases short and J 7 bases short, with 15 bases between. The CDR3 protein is CASSLVDSNGGYTF. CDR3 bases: TGCGCCAGCAGCTTAGTGGACAGCAACGGTGGCTACACCTTC.

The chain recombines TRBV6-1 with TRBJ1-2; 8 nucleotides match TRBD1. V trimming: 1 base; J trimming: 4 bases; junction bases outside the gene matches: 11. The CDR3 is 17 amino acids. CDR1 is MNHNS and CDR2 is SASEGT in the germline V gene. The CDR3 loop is CASSEEPGGWTPYGYTF. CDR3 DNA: TGTGCCAGCAGTGAAGAACCAGGGGGCTGGACCCCCTATGGCTACACCTTC.

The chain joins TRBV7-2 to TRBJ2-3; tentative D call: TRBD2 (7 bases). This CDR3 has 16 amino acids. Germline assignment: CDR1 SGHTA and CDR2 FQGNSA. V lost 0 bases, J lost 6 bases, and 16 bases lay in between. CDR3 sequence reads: CASSLAGGANQDTQYF. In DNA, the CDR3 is TGTGCCAGCAGCTTAGCGGGGGGGGCTAACCAGGATACGCAGTATTTT.

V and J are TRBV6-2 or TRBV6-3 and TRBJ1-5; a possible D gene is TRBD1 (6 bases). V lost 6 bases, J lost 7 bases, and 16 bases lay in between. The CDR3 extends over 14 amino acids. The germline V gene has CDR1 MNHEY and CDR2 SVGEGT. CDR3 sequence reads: CASSLSGAPQPQHF. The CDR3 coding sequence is TGTGCCAGCAGCCTTTCAGGGGCGCCCCAGCCCCAGCATTTT.

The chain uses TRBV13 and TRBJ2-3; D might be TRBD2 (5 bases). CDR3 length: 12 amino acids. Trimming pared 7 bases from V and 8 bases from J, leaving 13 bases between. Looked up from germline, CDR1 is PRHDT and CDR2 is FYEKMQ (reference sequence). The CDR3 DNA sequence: TGTGCCAGCACGACCACGGGGTCTACGCAGTATTTT. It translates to CASTTTGSTQYF.

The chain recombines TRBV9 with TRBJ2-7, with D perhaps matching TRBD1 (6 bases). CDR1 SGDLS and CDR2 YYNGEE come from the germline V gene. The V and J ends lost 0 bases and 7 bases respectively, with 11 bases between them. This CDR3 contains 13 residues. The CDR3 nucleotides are TGTGCCAGCAGCGTAGGGACAGCCTGGGAGCAGTACTTC. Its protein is CASSVGTAWEQYF.

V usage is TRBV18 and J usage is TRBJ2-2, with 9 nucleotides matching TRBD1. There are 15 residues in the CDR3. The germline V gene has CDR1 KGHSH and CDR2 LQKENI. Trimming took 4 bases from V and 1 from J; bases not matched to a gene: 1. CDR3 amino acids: CASSQDRGNTGELFF. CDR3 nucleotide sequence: TGTGCCAGCTCACAGGACAGGGGGAACACCGGGGAGCTGTTTTTT.

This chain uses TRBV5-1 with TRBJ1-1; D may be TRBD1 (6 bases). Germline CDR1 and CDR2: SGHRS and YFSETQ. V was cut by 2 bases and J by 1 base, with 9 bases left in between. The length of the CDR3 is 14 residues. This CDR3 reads CASSFTGRNTEAFF. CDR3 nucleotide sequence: TGCGCCAGCAGCTTTACAGGGAGGAACACTGAAGCTTTCTTT.

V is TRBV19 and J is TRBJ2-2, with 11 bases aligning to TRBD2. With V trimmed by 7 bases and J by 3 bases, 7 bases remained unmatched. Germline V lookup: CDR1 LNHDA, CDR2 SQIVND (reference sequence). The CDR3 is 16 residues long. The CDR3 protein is CASNPLAGEDTGELFF. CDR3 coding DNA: TGTGCCAGTAACCCACTAGCGGGGGAGGACACCGGGGAGCTGTTTTTT.

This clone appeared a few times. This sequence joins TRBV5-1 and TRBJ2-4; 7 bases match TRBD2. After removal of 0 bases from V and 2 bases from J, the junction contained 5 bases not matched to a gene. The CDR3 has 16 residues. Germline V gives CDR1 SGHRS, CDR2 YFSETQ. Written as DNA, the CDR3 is TGCGCCAGCAGCTTGGGGGCGGGAGACACCAAAAACATTCAGTACTTC. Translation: CASSLGAGDTKNIQYF.

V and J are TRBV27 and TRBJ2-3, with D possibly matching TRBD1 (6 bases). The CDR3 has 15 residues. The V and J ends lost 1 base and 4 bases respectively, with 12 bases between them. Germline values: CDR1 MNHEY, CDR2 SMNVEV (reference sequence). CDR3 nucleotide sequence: TGTGCCAGCAGTTTATACCACCAGGGGCCAGATACGCAGTATTTT. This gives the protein CASSLYHQGPDTQYF.

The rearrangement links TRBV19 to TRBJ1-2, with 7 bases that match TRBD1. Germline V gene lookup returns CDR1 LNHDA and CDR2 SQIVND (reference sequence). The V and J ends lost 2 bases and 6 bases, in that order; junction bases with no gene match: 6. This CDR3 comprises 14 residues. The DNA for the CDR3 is TGTGCCAGTAGTATAACCGGACAGGCTGATGGCTACACCTTC. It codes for CASSITGQADGYTF.

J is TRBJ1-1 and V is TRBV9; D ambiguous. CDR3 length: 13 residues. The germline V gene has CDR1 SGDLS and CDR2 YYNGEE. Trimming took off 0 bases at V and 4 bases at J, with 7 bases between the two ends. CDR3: CASSVGAFTEAFF. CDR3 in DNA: TGTGCCAGCAGCGTAGGGGCCTTCACTGAAGCTTTCTTT.

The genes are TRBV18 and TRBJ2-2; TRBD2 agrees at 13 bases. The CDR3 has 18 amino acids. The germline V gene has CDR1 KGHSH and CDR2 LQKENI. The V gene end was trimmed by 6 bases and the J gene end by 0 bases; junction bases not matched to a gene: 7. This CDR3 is CASSLGLAGATNTGELFF. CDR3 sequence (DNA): TGTGCCAGCTCCCTTGGACTAGCGGGGGCGACGAACACCGGGGAGCTGTTTTTT. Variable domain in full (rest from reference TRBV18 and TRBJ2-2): NAGVMQNPRHLVRRRGQEARLRCSPMKGHSHVYWYRQLPEEGLKFMVYLQKENIIDESGMPKERFSAEFPKEGPSILRIQQVVRGDSAAYFCASSLGLAGATNTGELFFGEGSRLTVL.